Detailed here is one TCR beta chain. Being one base from a much bigger clone, this may be a read error. Researchers made TCR beta libraries by using iRepertoire HTBI primers and running Arm-PCR on CDR3 regions. From the multiplex PCR reads, TCRdb called clonotypes with MiXCR, one entry per CDR3 protein. Seen here are around 400,000 distinct CDR3 sequences, 23% observed once, and the top ten hold around a quarter. Time point specified: persistent/refractory GD, antithyroid drugs over 5 years with positive TRAb. The TCR library was made from RNA extracted from PBMCs. Patients all came to the study from an endocrinology department in Xi'an, China. Per germline, CDR1 MDHEN and CDR2 SYDVKM. The CDR3 covers 15 residues. After removal of 7 bases from V and 0 bases from J, the junction contained 5 bases not matched to a gene. This sample was taken from a study of regulatory T cells in long-lasting Graves disease.

The chain recombines TRBV28 with TRBJ1-1; 10 bases align to TRBD1. This sample comprised peripheral blood mononuclear cells (PBMCs), obtained when the disease was refractory, from a patient treated with antithyroid drugs. The TCR comes from a woman in her forties with Graves disease. CDR3 sequence: CASKDRGQMNTEAFF. The CDR3 DNA reads as TGTGCCAGCAAAGACAGGGGGCAGATGAACACTGAAGCTTTCTTT.